This T cell receptor beta chain was identified during a study of beta chain features in type 1 diabetes. This clone showed up just a few times. What it binds is unknown. CD45RO/CCR7/CD25/CD127/CD95/CD27 sorting isolated CD4+ naive, central memory, regulatory and stem cell-like memory cells. cDNA synthesis used the whole RNA isolate, giving expressed TCRB sequences. The method was immunoSEQ multiplex PCR; TCRdb's version includes in-frame clones alone and lacks a portion of them. The sample gives roughly 370,000 clones, around 14% of which show up once; 0.035% to 0.045% is in the top ten. The study, taken as a whole, reports: VDJ junctions sequenced from type 1 diabetes patients showed fewer insertions and more deletions. In these data, an HLA type influence on TCRB rearrangement remained unresolved. Patients showed naive, central memory and Treg TCRB repertoires that appeared more similar than those of healthy donors.

The germline gives CDR1 MNHEY, CDR2 SMNVEV (reference sequence). The V and J ends lost 8 bases and 2 bases respectively, with 16 bases between them. The CDR3 has 15 residues. The clonotype was recovered from a man aged 30 to 45 in good health. V usage is TRBV27 and J usage is TRBJ1-5; D is unclear. The sequencing sample was made of naive CD4+ T cells from blood. The CDR3 DNA sequence: TGTGCCAGCGCCCCAGGAAGTTCGGGCAATCAGCCCCAGCATTTT. Translated, it gives CASAPGSSGNQPQHF.